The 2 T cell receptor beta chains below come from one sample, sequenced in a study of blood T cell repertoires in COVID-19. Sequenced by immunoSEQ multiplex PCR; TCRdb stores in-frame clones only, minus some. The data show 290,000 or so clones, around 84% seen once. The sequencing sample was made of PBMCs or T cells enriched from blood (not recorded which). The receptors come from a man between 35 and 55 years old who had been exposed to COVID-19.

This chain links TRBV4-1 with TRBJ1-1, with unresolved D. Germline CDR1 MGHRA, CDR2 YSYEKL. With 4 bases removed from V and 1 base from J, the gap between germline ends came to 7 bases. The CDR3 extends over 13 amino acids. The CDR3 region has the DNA TGCGCCAGCAGCCCACGGAGGAACACTGAAGCTTTCTTT. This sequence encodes CASSPRRNTEAFF.

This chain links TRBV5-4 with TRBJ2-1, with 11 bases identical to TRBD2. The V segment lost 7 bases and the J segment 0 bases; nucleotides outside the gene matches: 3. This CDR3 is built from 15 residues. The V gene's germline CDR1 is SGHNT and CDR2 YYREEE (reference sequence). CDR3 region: CASGTSGSSYNEQFF. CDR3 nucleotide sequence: TGTGCCAGCGGGACTAGCGGTAGCTCCTACAATGAGCAGTTCTTC.